This TCR beta chain was recorded in a study of CD8+ T cells in alopecia areata. Study conclusions and caveats: Compared with mice, patients displayed less clear TCR sharing, possibly for HLA-related reasons.

This clone has a handful of counts. Its target is unknown. TCR sequencing used cDNA made by reverse transcription of extracted RNA. Profiling relied on immunoSEQ multiplex PCR, and the TCRdb table lists in-frame clones only, not all of them. The top ten clones hold 0.48% of a sample with roughly 200,000 clones, more than 30% of them seen once. Treatment noted: oral pan-JAK inhibitor, 5-10 mg twice daily. Looked up from germline, CDR1 is SGHDT and CDR2 is YYEEEE. Unmatched junction bases numbered 3, after V lost 4 bases and J lost 1 base. The CDR3 runs 14 residues. V is TRBV5-6 and J is TRBJ2-5, with 8 bases that match TRBD1. The source of this sequence is a human donor with alopecia areata. This sample comprised CD4+ T cells sorted from blood, obtained at approximately week 30, from a patient treated with tofacitinib. CDR3 in amino acids: CASSAGQGQETQYF. CDR3 sequence (DNA): TGTGCCAGCAGCGCCGGACAGGGCCAAGAGACCCAGTACTTC.